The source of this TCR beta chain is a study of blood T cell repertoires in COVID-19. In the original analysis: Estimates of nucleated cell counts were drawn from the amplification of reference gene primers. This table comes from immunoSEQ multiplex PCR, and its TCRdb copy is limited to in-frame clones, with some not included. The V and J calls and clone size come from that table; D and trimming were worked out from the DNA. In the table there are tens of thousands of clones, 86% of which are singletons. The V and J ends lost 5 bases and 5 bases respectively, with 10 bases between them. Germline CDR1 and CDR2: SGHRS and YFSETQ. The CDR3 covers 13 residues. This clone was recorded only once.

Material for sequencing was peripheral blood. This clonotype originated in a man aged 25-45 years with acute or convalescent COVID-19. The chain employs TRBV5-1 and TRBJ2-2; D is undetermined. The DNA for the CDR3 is TGCGCCAGCAGATTCACCACTACCGGGGAGCTGTTTTTT. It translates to CASRFTTTGELFF. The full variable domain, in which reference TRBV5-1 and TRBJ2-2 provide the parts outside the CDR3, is KAGVTQTPRYLIKTRGQQVTLSCSPISGHRSVSWYQQTPGQGLQFLFEYFSETQRNKGNFPGRFSGRQFSNSRSEMNVSTLELGDSALYLCASRFTTTGELFFGEGSRLTVL.